A single sample is the source of the 30 T cell receptor beta chains below, sequenced in a study of monozygotic twins with inflammatory bowel disease (dated by TCRdb to the late 2010s). The library was made by 5' RACE. Sequencing used an Illumina HiSeq 2500. One entry per CDR3 protein sequence results from the TCRdb reprocessing of the reads, with DNA left out. The sample's records list some 170,000 distinct CDR3 sequences. Of the sample, about 7.4% falls within the top ten clones. Sequenced material: blood. The receptors shown here come from a human donor with ulcerative colitis or Crohn's disease, or a healthy co-twin of an affected twin (not recorded which).

The chain links TRBV20-1 to TRBJ1-1. The CDR3 contains 13 residues. Germline CDR1 and CDR2: DFQATT and SNEGSKA (reference sequence). CDR3 residues: CSARDLMNTEAFF.

This chain joins TRBV5-1 and TRBJ2-5; with no DNA, the TCRdb D assignment of TRBD2 cannot be verified. CDR1 and CDR2 from the germline V gene are SGHRS and YFSETQ. The CDR3 consists of 18 residues. The CDR3 reads CASSVVTSVGGNGETQYF.

The chain combines TRBV10-3 with TRBJ2-3; no DNA is available, so the TRBD2 call from TCRdb remains unchecked. The CDR3 runs 15 residues. The germline gives CDR1 ENHRY, CDR2 SYGVKD. The CDR3: CAIRPAGTSTDTQYF.

The chain couples TRBV5-1 to TRBJ2-3; TCRdb outputs TRBD1, but without DNA this stays unchecked. The CDR3 runs to 15 residues. Germline loops: CDR1 SGHRS, CDR2 YFSETQ. CDR3 in amino acids: CASSLAGERTDTQYF.

The gene calls are TRBV20-1 and TRBJ1-1; the TRBD1 assignment by TCRdb is unverifiable without DNA. The germline V gene encodes CDR1 DFQATT and CDR2 SNEGSKA (reference sequence). This CDR3 spans 16 amino acids. The CDR3 protein is CSARPPPTGENTEAFF.

V usage is TRBV6-2 or TRBV6-3 and J usage is TRBJ1-5; as DNA is missing, the TRBD1 call by TCRdb cannot be tested. CDR3 length: 13 amino acids. Germline assignment: CDR1 MNHEY and CDR2 SVGEGT. The CDR3: CASSYGGNQPQHF.

The chain links TRBV20-1 to TRBJ1-2. Germline V lookup: CDR1 DFQATT, CDR2 SNEGSKA (reference sequence). The length of the CDR3 is 14 residues. CDR3: CSAPTQEYPYGYTF.

V gene TRBV20-1 combines with J gene TRBJ2-2. The CDR3 consists of 15 residues. In germline, CDR1 is DFQATT, CDR2 SNEGSKA (reference sequence). The CDR3 loop reads CSARDPVSNTGELFF.

The rearrangement joins TRBV4-3 to TRBJ1-6; TCRdb's D call, TRBD1, is unchecked because there is no DNA. Germline V gene sequence: CDR1 LGHNA, CDR2 YSLEER. The CDR3 extends over 14 amino acids. CDR3 protein: CASSQDTGPPPLHF.

The chain has TRBV4-3 and TRBJ1-5. CDR3 length: 16 residues. Germline assignment: CDR1 LGHNA and CDR2 YSLEER. The CDR3 loop is CASSQDRGYSNQPQHF.

The V and J genes are TRBV5-5 and TRBJ2-3; with no DNA, the TCRdb D assignment of TRBD1 cannot be verified. Germline CDR1 SGHKS, CDR2 YYEKEE (reference sequence). The CDR3 is 15 amino acids. The CDR3 here is CASSPDRSSTDTQYF.

V and J are TRBV19 and TRBJ1-5; TCRdb proposes TRBD1, but this gene call is untestable without DNA. This CDR3 comprises 17 residues. Germline loops: CDR1 LNHDA, CDR2 SQIVND (reference sequence). This CDR3 is CASSPQDRAYSNQPQHF.

J is TRBJ2-2 and V is TRBV7-3; TCRdb indicates TRBD2, and absent DNA this call remains unverified. Germline V CDR1 and CDR2: SGHTA, FQGTGA. The CDR3 sequence is 16 residues long. The CDR3 spells CASSPLAGLNTGELFF.

This sequence joins TRBV24-1 and TRBJ1-2. Germline V lookup: CDR1 KGHDR, CDR2 SFDVKD. CDR3 length equals 14 residues. Here the CDR3 reads CATSDPGGVAGYTF.

The chain employs TRBV7-9 and TRBJ2-1; the D call of TRBD2 rests on TCRdb alone, since no DNA is present to check it. The CDR3 loop spans 14 amino acids. CDR1 SEHNR and CDR2 FQNEAQ come from the germline V gene (reference sequence). The CDR3 is CASMGEAGGIEQFF.

This chain connects TRBV5-4 to TRBJ1-2; TCRdb's D call of TRBD1 is untestable without DNA. Germline lookup yields CDR1 SGHNT and CDR2 YYREEE (reference sequence). The CDR3 is 15 amino acids. This CDR3 is CASSLVGDTAYGYTF.

This CDR3 is CATSSGQGMDNEQFF. J is TRBJ2-1 and V is TRBV24-1; the TRBD1 assignment by TCRdb is unverifiable without DNA. This CDR3 has 15 amino acids. Germline assignment: CDR1 KGHDR and CDR2 SFDVKD.

The rearrangement uses TRBV5-1 and TRBJ1-1. The V gene's germline CDR1 is SGHRS and CDR2 YFSETQ. The CDR3 runs 14 residues. The CDR3 sequence: CASSLDRPNTEAFF.

The rearrangement joins TRBV10-3 to TRBJ1-1. Per germline, CDR1 ENHRY and CDR2 SYGVKD. This CDR3 is built from 12 residues. CDR3 amino acids: CAISVANTEAFF.

The gene calls are TRBV13 and TRBJ2-5; TCRdb returns TRBD2, unconfirmable since there is no DNA. From germline, CDR1 is PRHDT and CDR2 FYEKMQ (reference sequence). This CDR3 has 15 amino acids. The CDR3 loop reads CASSPAGAYKETQYF.

The rearrangement joins TRBV5-1 to TRBJ2-3; checking the TCRdb D call of TRBD2 is not possible without DNA. The CDR3 length is 15 residues. The germline gives CDR1 SGHRS, CDR2 YFSETQ. CDR3 sequence: CASSLRGVSTDTQYF.

CDR3 amino acids: CATSRDIRADGYTF. The chain employs TRBV15 and TRBJ1-2. The length of the CDR3 is 14 residues. The germline gives CDR1 LNHNV, CDR2 YYDKDF (reference sequence).

The chain links TRBV18 to TRBJ2-2. Per the germline V gene, CDR1 is KGHSH and CDR2 is LQKENI. The CDR3 has 12 amino acids. The CDR3 reads CASSPYTGELFF.

The chain links TRBV7-2 to TRBJ2-7. The CDR3 is 14 residues long. Germline V CDR1 and CDR2: SGHTA, FQGNSA. The CDR3: CASSLSGLKYEQYF.

The chain is built from TRBV5-1 and TRBJ2-2; TCRdb indicates TRBD2, and absent DNA this call remains unverified. Germline assignment: CDR1 SGHRS and CDR2 YFSETQ. The CDR3 contains 19 residues. CDR3 sequence: CASSAPRRGLRENTGELFF.

The CDR3 region is CASSELRTGELFF. The chain links TRBV2 to TRBJ2-2. Germline loops: CDR1 SNHLY, CDR2 FYNNEI. The CDR3 has 13 residues.

This chain connects TRBV18 to TRBJ2-7. Germline CDR1 and CDR2: KGHSH and LQKENI. This CDR3 region has 15 residues. The CDR3 region is CASSPPAGATYEQYF.

This chain links TRBV3-1 with TRBJ1-1; absent DNA, TCRdb's TRBD1 call cannot be checked. CDR1 and CDR2 from the germline V gene are LGHDT and YNNKEL (reference sequence). The CDR3 spans 13 residues. The CDR3 reads CASSPYRGTEAFF.

The rearrangement links TRBV5-1 to TRBJ1-1. Per germline, CDR1 SGHRS and CDR2 YFSETQ. The CDR3 length is 16 residues. CDR3: CASSLWEGGLNTEAFF.

This sequence joins TRBV7-9 and TRBJ1-2. This CDR3 comprises 13 residues. Germline V lookup: CDR1 SEHNR, CDR2 FQNEAQ (reference sequence). CDR3 residues: CASSQHLNYGYTF.